The clone carrying this TCR beta chain was counted many times. Antigen unknown. These data are taken from a study of T cell repertoires in cytomegalovirus infection. Study-wide results and limits: Within the response measured ex vivo, HLA-C-restricted CMV-specific TCR beta clonotypes were dominant.

This CDR3 comprises 15 residues. CDR1 and CDR2 (germline): SGHTA, FQGNSA. V lost 1 base and J 7 bases, leaving 16 bases between the germline ends. TCRdb re-called the reads through MiXCR, storing one row per CDR3 protein. This sample has about 180,000 distinct CDR3 sequences, with about 18% found just once. Sequencing was done on a sample of CD8+ T cells from PBMCs. This sequence was found in a human donor in good health (CMV status not recorded). Some clones in this sample may be carry-over from other donors' samples. The chain recombines TRBV7-2 with TRBJ1-1; D unresolved. The CDR3 coding sequence is TGTGCCAGCAGCTTAGAATGGGGTCTAAGGGATGAAGCTTTCTTT. Translating gives CASSLEWGLRDEAFF.